The T cell receptor beta chain described here comes from a study of cytomegalovirus exposure and HLA in healthy donors. Study-wide points: The CMV antigen specificity of a few CMV-associated chains was confirmed through in vitro analysis.

Trimming took 1 base from V and 2 from J; bases not matched to a gene: 6. This CDR3 is built from 16 residues. Germline V gene lookup returns CDR1 SGHVS and CDR2 FQNEAQ. With regard to this clone: Antigen: not known.

The primer mix had 60 Vbeta and 13 Jbeta primers. Sequencing used immunoSEQ multiplex PCR; TCRdb keeps in-frame clones, though not all of them. Among roughly 190,000 clones listed, 79% were seen once. This sequence originates from a girl between 5 and 17 years old in good health and CMV-seropositive. The V call is TRBV7-8, the J call TRBJ1-2, with 8 bases lining up with TRBD1. Sequencing input: PBMCs. CDR3 residues: CASSLGAGTGNYGYTF. CDR3 bases: TGTGCCAGCAGCTTAGGGGCCGGGACAGGAAACTATGGCTACACCTTC.